This T cell receptor (beta chain) was profiled in a study of monozygotic twins with inflammatory bowel disease. One entry per CDR3 protein, without DNA, is what TCRdb gives after re-calling the 5' RACE reads. This table holds approximately 330,000 distinct CDR3 sequences. Whole-study findings and limits: Telling apart the different T cell subtypes was not possible. Sharing of clonotypes with others was lower in IBD patients than in healthy twins, and this was especially so with disease activity. Repertoire similarity matched across concordant and discordant twins, perhaps owing to limited power.

The CDR3 covers 11 residues. The germline V gene has CDR1 MNHNS and CDR2 SASEGT. In the case of this clonotype: Its specificity is not known.

The sequenced sample consisted of blood. This clonotype was sampled from a human donor with ulcerative colitis or Crohn's disease, or a healthy co-twin of an affected twin (not recorded which). The chain uses TRBV6-1 and TRBJ2-7; TCRdb's assignment of TRBD2 cannot be checked, as there is no DNA. The CDR3 loop reads CASSPGRPSYF.